This entry is about one T cell receptor beta chain. Its antigen remains unknown. V lost 4 bases, J lost 1 base, and 6 bases stayed unmatched. The CDR3 sequence is 15 residues long. CDR1 is LNHDA, CDR2 SQIVND, per germline (reference sequence). This sample was included in a study of cytomegalovirus exposure and HLA in healthy donors. About the research overall: The 120 or so validation repertoires were reported in a later analysis to have been generated on the same platform as the roughly 720 first-cohort repertoires. Whole-study results and caveats: The study labeled fewer than 200 TCR beta chains cytomegalovirus-associated.

Clones were read by immunoSEQ multiplex PCR, and TCRdb kept only the in-frame ones, dropping some. The table has 71,000 or so clones, around 95% seen once; the top ten hold more than 1.2%. Sequenced input: PBMCs. The sequence was obtained from a man between 18 and 29 years old in good health and CMV-seropositive. The chain recombines TRBV19 with TRBJ2-5, with 7 bases lining up with TRBD1. The CDR3 sequence: CASSRWQGVQETQYF. For the CDR3, the DNA is TGTGCCAGTAGTAGATGGCAGGGGGTCCAAGAGACCCAGTACTTC.